These 7 T cell receptor beta chains originate from one sample sequenced in a study of PD-1 blockade in classical Hodgkin lymphoma. Described time point: cycle 4 day 1 (C4D1), after five to seven weeks of nivolumab. Each patient experienced a relapse that followed autologous stem cell transplantation, and brentuximab vedotin exposure varied. Some clones are missing from TCRdb's copy, which holds only in-frame ones; the method was immunoSEQ multiplex PCR. The repertoire holds approximately 96,000 clones, around 93% seen once, with just under 2% in the top ten. The sequencing used peripheral blood mononuclear cells (PBMCs), collected before the fourth cycle of nivolumab. All receptors derive from a human donor with classical Hodgkin lymphoma.

The chain has TRBV27 and TRBJ1-1; tentative D call: TRBD1 (5 bases). The V and J ends lost 8 bases and 0 bases respectively, with 10 bases between them. This CDR3 region has 13 residues. CDR1 and CDR2 from the germline V gene are MNHEY and SMNVEV (reference sequence). This chain's CDR3 is CASYLGVNTEAFF. The CDR3, as DNA: TGTGCCAGCTACCTAGGGGTGAACACTGAAGCTTTCTTT.

This rearrangement joins TRBV5-6 to TRBJ1-2; 11 nucleotides match TRBD1. J was trimmed by 2 bases and V by 4 bases; bases with no gene match: 7. CDR1 and CDR2 (germline): SGHDT, YYEEEE. This CDR3 is built from 16 residues. The CDR3 nucleotides are TGTGCCAGCAGCGAGGGGACAGGGGGATCCAACTATGGCTACACCTTC. Its translation: CASSEGTGGSNYGYTF.

The chain joins TRBV28 to TRBJ1-5; 7 bases are a match to TRBD1. The CDR3 length is 14 residues. Per the germline V gene, CDR1 is MDHEN and CDR2 is SYDVKM. Trimming at V came to 2 bases and at J to 6 bases, leaving 4 bases not matched to a gene. CDR3 region: CASSLDRATQPQHF. The DNA for the CDR3 is TGTGCCAGCAGTTTAGACAGGGCCACTCAGCCCCAGCATTTT.

The gene calls are TRBV10-1 and TRBJ2-2, with a weak D call TRBD1 (6 bases). V shed 5 bases and J shed 3 bases, with 10 bases lying between them. The CDR3 sequence is 14 residues long. Germline V gene sequence: CDR1 WNHNN, CDR2 SYGVQD (reference sequence). The CDR3 sequence: CASSRTAYTGELFF. For the CDR3, the DNA is TGCGCCAGCAGTCGGACAGCGTACACCGGGGAGCTGTTTTTT.

The V gene is TRBV5-1, the J gene TRBJ1-2; D is unresolved. Per germline, CDR1 SGHRS and CDR2 YFSETQ. The CDR3 totals 14 residues. Trimming cost V 0 bases and J 7 bases, with 13 bases left between them. CDR3 protein: CASSLALGGGGYTF. CDR3 nucleotide sequence: TGCGCCAGCAGCTTGGCCCTGGGAGGAGGTGGCTACACCTTC.

This rearrangement joins TRBV6-5 to TRBJ2-6; D is uncertain. Germline values: CDR1 MNHEY, CDR2 SVGAGI. CDR3 length: 12 residues. The V and J ends lost 8 bases and 4 bases respectively, with 6 bases between them. The CDR3 DNA sequence: TGTGCCAGCCGGAAAGGGGCCAACGTCCTGACTTTC. Its translation is CASRKGANVLTF.

The V and J genes are TRBV7-6 and TRBJ2-7, with 9 bases fitting TRBD1. The CDR3 consists of 15 residues. The germline CDR1 and CDR2 sequences are SGHVS and FNYEAQ. V lost 5 bases and J lost 3; bases outside the gene matches: 8. CDR3: CASSLRSGQGYEQYF. The CDR3 nucleotides are TGTGCCAGCAGCCTCCGATCGGGACAGGGCTACGAGCAGTACTTC.